This TCR beta chain appears in the sequencing data of a study of T cell responses to AZD1222 COVID-19 vaccine. Germline CDR1 is SGHTA and CDR2 is FQGNSA. V shed 1 base, J shed 4 bases, and the junction held 6 bases outside the gene matches. This CDR3 comprises 16 residues. Profiled with immunoSEQ multiplex PCR; TCRdb holds only in-frame clones, not every one. The sample contains just under 95,000 clones, around nine tenths of which appear only once. The sequence derives from an adult in good health. Specimen: peripheral blood, collected on day 0 of AZD1222 vaccination. The chain recombines TRBV7-2 with TRBJ2-4, with TRBD2 matching over 8 bases. Written as DNA, the CDR3 is TGTGCCAGCAGCTTAGGAAGGACTAGCCTAAAAAACATTCAGTACTTC. It yields the protein CASSLGRTSLKNIQYF.